This T cell receptor beta chain was identified during a study of blood T cell repertoires in COVID-19. About the study: The study drew acute and convalescent COVID-19 samples from the United States, Italy and Spain.

Per the original data handling: For nucleated cells, counts were estimated from reference gene primer amplification. TCRdb's table, derived via immunoSEQ multiplex PCR, lists solely in-frame clones and lacks some. V and J calls and clone size come straight from that table; D and trimming were deduced from the DNA. The sample has 180,000 or so clones, 70% to 90% seen once. The specimen sequenced was peripheral blood. The receptor comes from a man aged 35 to 55 who had recovered from COVID-19.

This CDR3 reads CASSPRQGVTEAFF. In DNA, the CDR3 is TGTGCCAGCTCACCCCGACAGGGGGTCACTGAAGCTTTCTTT. The chain links TRBV18 to TRBJ1-1; TRBD1 agrees at 9 bases. Germline V lookup: CDR1 KGHSH, CDR2 LQKENI. There are 14 residues in the CDR3. V shed 3 bases and J 4 bases; nucleotides not matched to a gene: 3.